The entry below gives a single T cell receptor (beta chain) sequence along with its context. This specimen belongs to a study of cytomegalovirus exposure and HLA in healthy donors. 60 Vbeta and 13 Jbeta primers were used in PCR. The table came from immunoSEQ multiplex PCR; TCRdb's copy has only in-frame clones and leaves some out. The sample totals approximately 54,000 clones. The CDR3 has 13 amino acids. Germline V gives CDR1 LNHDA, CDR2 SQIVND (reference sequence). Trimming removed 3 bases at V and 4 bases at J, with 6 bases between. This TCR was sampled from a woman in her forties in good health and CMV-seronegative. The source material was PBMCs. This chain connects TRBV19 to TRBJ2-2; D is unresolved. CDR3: CASSISGTGELFF. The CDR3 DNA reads TGTGCCAGTAGTATCTCGGGCACCGGGGAGCTGTTTTTT.